Sequencing of this TCR beta chain was carried out in a study of identical twins. For this clonotype: Its antigen is still unknown. A much bigger clone sits one base away, suggesting this may be a read error. The CDR3 does not end in the conserved phenylalanine or tryptophan, so this is likely a read error.

General study results and limits: Memory repertoires showed no such pattern, whereas abundant cord blood beta clonotypes carried fewer insertions.

Germline values: CDR1 SQVTM, CDR2 ANQGSEA. The CDR3 contains 13 residues. TCRdb analysed the 5' RACE reads with MiXCR anew, one entry per CDR3 protein. The data hold 690,000 or so distinct CDR3 sequences, with 5.5% to 6.5% observed a single time. The source is a man between 18 and 29 years old in good health. The rearrangement joins TRBV29-1 to TRBJ1-4, with TRBD1 identical over 7 bases. The sequenced sample was naive T cells sorted from blood. CDR3 bases: TGCAGTGCGTTCAGGGGGTCGGGTGAAAAACTGTTTTCT. This gives the protein CSAFRGSGEKLFS.